This T cell receptor beta chain was captured in a study of blood T cell repertoires in COVID-19. Germline values: CDR1 MGHRA, CDR2 YSYEKL. This CDR3 is built from 15 residues. Trimming pared 3 bases from V and 0 bases from J, leaving 9 bases between. Measured with immunoSEQ multiplex PCR; TCRdb has only the in-frame clones, and not every one. The sample lists roughly 41,000 clones, roughly 88% occurring once. The origin of this receptor is a man aged 55-75 years with active COVID-19. The sample taken for sequencing was peripheral blood. The chain uses TRBV4-1 and TRBJ2-1; D might be TRBD1 (6 bases). DNA for the CDR3: TGCGCCAGCAGCCAGGGACACAGCTCCTACAATGAGCAGTTCTTC. This gives the protein CASSQGHSSYNEQFF.